The 5 T cell receptor beta chains reported below all come from one sample, sequenced in a study of shared clonotypes between healthy human individuals. Clones were read by immunoSEQ multiplex PCR, and TCRdb kept only the in-frame ones, dropping some. Among around 2.3 million clones listed, nearly 97% were seen once. The sequencing sample was made of naive CD4+ T cells sorted from blood. Subset described: CD45RA+ positively selected. All receptors come from a man younger than 30 in good health.

The chain is built from TRBV7-9 and TRBJ2-5; perhaps D is TRBD1 or TRBD2 (5 bases each). V was trimmed by 3 bases and J by 5 bases, leaving 13 bases between them. The CDR3 consists of 14 residues. The germline CDR1 and CDR2 sequences are SEHNR and FQNEAQ (reference sequence). The CDR3 sequence: CASSLHQGGETQYF. The CDR3 DNA is TGTGCCAGCAGCTTGCACCAGGGCGGGGAGACCCAGTACTTC.

This clone was found once. The V gene is TRBV10-1, the J gene TRBJ1-1; D might be TRBD1 (6 bases). The CDR3 is 15 amino acids. Germline V gene sequence: CDR1 WNHNN, CDR2 SYGVQD (reference sequence). V was pared by 3 bases and J by 5 bases, with 16 bases between. CDR3 protein: CASSDQQGRGTEAFF. In DNA, the CDR3 is TGCGCCAGCAGTGACCAACAGGGAAGGGGTACTGAAGCTTTCTTT.

This chain links TRBV28 with TRBJ2-5, with D uncertain. Germline CDR1 MDHEN, CDR2 SYDVKM. The length of the CDR3 is 14 residues. Deletions cut 5 bases from V and 5 bases from J, with 15 bases between. This chain's CDR3 is CASSPPGQAETQYF. CDR3 coding DNA: TGTGCCAGCAGTCCTCCAGGCCAGGCGGAGACCCAGTACTTC.

On this clone: The same CDR3 arises from other DNA sequences in this sample as well. This chain connects TRBV30 to TRBJ2-5, with D possibly being TRBD1 or TRBD2 (5 bases each). The germline V and J ends were trimmed by 1 base and 1 base, with 7 bases remaining between them. The CDR3 contains 13 residues. CDR1 GTSNPN and CDR2 SVGIG come from the germline V gene (reference sequence). The CDR3, as DNA: TGTGCCTGGAGTGGGGGACCCCAAGAGACCCAGTACTTC. As protein: CAWSGGPQETQYF.

The chain uses TRBV14 and TRBJ1-3; maybe TRBD1 (5 bases). V lost 4 bases and J 8 bases, leaving 12 bases between the germline ends. CDR3 length: 13 residues. Germline V CDR1 and CDR2: SGHDN, FVKESK. In DNA form, the CDR3 reads TGTGCCAGCAGCCGGGCAGGGTCAGACACCATATATTTT. Translated: CASSRAGSDTIYF.